The 27 T cell receptor beta chains given below trace back to one sample, sequenced in a study of T-cell reconstitution after alpha-beta-depleted transplantation in children. A library of TCRbeta sequences, prepared with unique molecular identifiers, was generated. TCRdb redid the calling of the PCR reads with MiXCR, one entry per CDR3 protein. This sample yields approximately 520,000 distinct CDR3 sequences, of which 10% to 12% are seen a single time; around 13% belongs to the top ten. This sample comprised PBMCs, mostly from graft donor cells, obtained 180 days after TCRalphabeta/CD19-depleted stem cell transplant. The receptors here all came from a female patient between 2 and 15 years old who had a stem cell transplant for aplastic anemia, so the T cells may come from the graft donor.

This clonotype was observed a few times. V gene TRBV28 combines with J gene TRBJ1-5, with TRBD1 matching over 7 bases. Per germline, CDR1 MDHEN and CDR2 SYDVKM. V trimming: 7 bases; J trimming: 0 bases; junction bases outside the gene matches: 12. This CDR3 contains 17 residues. The CDR3 bases are TGTGCCAGCACCCTAGGACAGGTGCCTTATAGCAATCAGCCCCAGCATTTT. The encoded protein is CASTLGQVPYSNQPQHF.

The rearrangement links TRBV6-5 to TRBJ2-7, with 11 bases fitting TRBD1. Germline lookup yields CDR1 MNHEY and CDR2 SVGAGI. Trimming took 4 bases from V and 4 from J; bases not matched to a gene: 3. The CDR3 consists of 14 residues. CDR3 coding DNA: TGTGCCAGCAGTTCGGGACAGGGGGTATACGAGCAGTACTTC. Translation: CASSSGQGVYEQYF.

This clonotype was counted many times. The J gene is TRBJ2-2, the V gene TRBV29-1; TRBD2 matches 11 bases. The CDR3 has 13 amino acids. After removal of 5 bases from V and 6 bases from J, the junction contained 2 bases not matched to a gene. The germline V gene encodes CDR1 SQVTM and CDR2 ANQGSEA. Here the CDR3 DNA reads TGCAGCGTTACTAGCGGGAGTCCCGGGGAGCTGTTTTTT. Amino acids: CSVTSGSPGELFF.

This clonotype has only a few counts. V gene TRBV5-5 combines with J gene TRBJ2-7; D gene unclear. The CDR3 has 15 amino acids. Trimming removed 0 bases at V and 3 bases at J, with 13 bases between. From germline, CDR1 is SGHKS and CDR2 YYEKEE (reference sequence). The CDR3 DNA is TGTGCCAGCAGCTTGGGGCCAGGTAATTTCTACGAGCAGTACTTC. Encoded protein: CASSLGPGNFYEQYF.

The chain couples TRBV7-2 to TRBJ2-2; no reliable D call. The CDR3 sequence is 13 residues long. Germline CDR1 and CDR2: SGHTA and FQGNSA. V dropped 4 bases and J dropped 8 bases, with 11 bases sitting between them. The CDR3 DNA sequence: TGTGCCAGCAGCTCCCTTCCGTCTGGGGAGCTGTTTTTT. This translates into CASSSLPSGELFF.

This clonotype was seen a handful of times. This chain links TRBV20-1 with TRBJ1-3; 8 bases align to TRBD1. The V gene's germline CDR1 is DFQATT and CDR2 SNEGSKA (reference sequence). The V and J ends lost 5 bases and 4 bases, in that order; junction bases with no gene match: 4. CDR3 length: 13 residues. The CDR3 loop reads CSARTGTGNTIYF. The CDR3 DNA sequence: TGCAGTGCTCGGACAGGGACAGGAAACACCATATATTTT.

The chain has TRBV30 and TRBJ1-5; D is undetermined. V lost 0 bases, J lost 2 bases, and 17 bases lay in between. Germline V gene lookup returns CDR1 GTSNPN and CDR2 SVGIG (reference sequence). The CDR3 has 17 amino acids. DNA of the CDR3: TGTGCCTGGAGTGTAACAAGGACCTCAGCTGGCAATCAGCCCCAGCATTTT. Protein: CAWSVTRTSAGNQPQHF.

This rearrangement joins TRBV28 to TRBJ2-7, with 9 bases fitting TRBD1. With V trimmed by 10 bases and J by 3 bases, 16 bases remained unmatched. The CDR3 totals 16 residues. Germline-derived CDR1 and CDR2 are MDHEN and SYDVKM. The CDR3 DNA reads as TGTGCCACCAATACAGGGGGCCCAACACAAAACTACGAGCAGTACTTC. Its translation is CATNTGGPTQNYEQYF.

A remark on this clonotype: A junction end diverges from the germline sequence, so it may reflect a read error. The rearrangement links TRBV25-1 to TRBJ2-4; TRBD1 agrees at 8 bases. The V gene's germline CDR1 is MGHDK and CDR2 SYGVNS. This CDR3 spans 15 amino acids. The CDR3 sequence is CASSAGGWSKNSQYF. As DNA, the CDR3 is TGTGCCAGCAGTGCAGGGGGCTGGTCCAAAAACAGTCAGTACTTC.

Concerning this clonotype: At one boundary the junction diverges from the germline segment, which might be a read error. The chain links TRBV12-3 or TRBV12-4 to TRBJ1-2; 11 positions match TRBD1. The CDR3 is 15 amino acids. The CDR3 loop reads CASSLGTGGSYGDTF. CDR3 nucleotide sequence: TGTGCCAGCAGTCTCGGGACAGGGGGTAGCTATGGCGACACCTTC.

This clonotype was seen a few times. The V gene is TRBV9, the J gene TRBJ2-7; a weak D match, TRBD1 (5 bases). Between the trimmed V and J ends, which lost 0 bases and 0 bases, there was a span of 10 bases. Germline loops: CDR1 SGDLS, CDR2 YYNGEE. CDR3 length: 15 amino acids. This CDR3 reads CASSVDRYISYEQYV. CDR3 DNA sequence: TGTGCCAGCAGCGTAGACAGGTATATCTCCTACGAGCAGTACGTC.

This clonotype has only a few counts. V is TRBV2 and J is TRBJ2-2; D not resolved. This CDR3 is built from 14 residues. V was clipped by 0 bases and J by 4 bases, with 6 bases between them. Germline V lookup: CDR1 SNHLY, CDR2 FYNNEI. Written as DNA, the CDR3 is TGTGCCAGCAGTGAAGCGCTGTCCACCGGGGAGCTGTTTTTT. Translation: CASSEALSTGELFF.

This clonotype showed up many times. The chain uses TRBV5-5 and TRBJ2-2; D perhaps matches TRBD2 (6 bases). The CDR3 covers 15 residues. V shed 2 bases and J shed 6 bases, with 14 bases lying between them. CDR1 is SGHKS and CDR2 is YYEKEE in the germline V gene (reference sequence). The CDR3, as DNA: TGTGCCAGCAGCTTCGGAGGGAGAGGATCCGGGGAGCTGTTTTTT. The encoded protein is CASSFGGRGSGELFF.

This clonotype showed up many times. The rearrangement links TRBV21-1 to TRBJ2-7; the table's TRBD1 call for D was not verified on the DNA. TRBV21-1 is annotated as a pseudogene. The CDR3 consists of 14 residues. The CDR3 region has the DNA TGTGCCAGCTACGGGGCAGGGAATATCTACGAGCAGTACGTC. Translated, it gives CASYGAGNIYEQYV.

The count of this clonotype is one. Here the CDR3 DNA reads TGTGCCAGCTCTCGCTCGACTAGCGGGGTTTGGAACACCGGGGAGCTGTTTTTT. Its translation: CASSRSTSGVWNTGELFF. The chain combines TRBV18 with TRBJ2-2; 11 positions agree with TRBD2. The V segment lost 6 bases and the J segment 1 base; nucleotides outside the gene matches: 10. The CDR3 runs to 18 residues. Germline CDR1 is KGHSH and CDR2 is LQKENI.

This clonotype was observed a handful of times. V gene TRBV20-1 combines with J gene TRBJ2-1; D gene uncertain. This CDR3 has 14 residues. Trimming took 0 bases from V and 6 from J, leaving 12 bases between them. Germline CDR1 and CDR2: DFQATT and SNEGSKA (reference sequence). The CDR3 sequence is CSARDPAGANEQFF. The CDR3 DNA follows: TGCAGTGCTAGAGACCCGGCAGGAGCCAATGAGCAGTTCTTC.

This chain uses TRBV28 with TRBJ2-7, with a possible D match to TRBD1 (5 bases). This CDR3 is 12 amino acids long. The germline gives CDR1 MDHEN, CDR2 SYDVKM. Trimming shortened V by 3 bases and J by 4 bases, and 7 bases separated the two germline ends. CDR3: CASSLTVYEQYF. The CDR3 region has the DNA TGTGCCAGCAGTTTGACAGTTTACGAGCAGTACTTC.

J is TRBJ2-3 and V is TRBV7-2; TRBD2 might be the D (6 bases). The CDR3 extends over 15 amino acids. The germline V gene has CDR1 SGHTA and CDR2 FQGNSA. Trimming stripped 3 bases from V and 2 bases from J, with 12 bases between. CDR3 residues: CASSFRRADTDTQYF. In DNA form, the CDR3 reads TGTGCCAGCAGCTTTAGGAGGGCCGACACAGATACGCAGTATTTT.

This clonotype showed up just a few times. The J gene is TRBJ2-1, the V gene TRBV7-3; 8 nucleotides line up with TRBD2. The CDR3 runs 16 residues. The ends lost 4 bases at V and 5 bases at J; junction bases unmatched: 10. Germline lookup yields CDR1 SGHTA and CDR2 FQGTGA. CDR3 nucleotide sequence: TGTGCCAGCAGCTCCACCACCAGCGGGGGTCACAATGAGCAGTTCTTC. Its protein product is CASSSTTSGGHNEQFF.

V is TRBV9 and J is TRBJ2-3; D perhaps matches TRBD1 (6 bases). Per germline, CDR1 SGDLS and CDR2 YYNGEE. The CDR3 is 15 residues long. V lost 0 bases and J lost 2, with 10 bases in between. Here the CDR3 reads CASSVAGQHTDTQYF. CDR3 nucleotide sequence: TGTGCCAGCAGCGTAGCGGGACAACACACAGATACGCAGTATTTT.

This clonotype occurred many times. The J gene is TRBJ2-7, the V gene TRBV10-3, with 13 bases identical to TRBD2. V lost 6 bases, J lost 2 bases, and 7 bases stayed unmatched. Germline V gene data show CDR1 as ENHRY and CDR2 as SYGVKD. The CDR3 has 16 amino acids. This CDR3 is CAIRGLAGANAYEQYF. For the CDR3, the DNA is TGTGCCATCAGAGGACTAGCGGGAGCGAACGCCTACGAGCAGTACTTC.

The J gene is TRBJ2-2, the V gene TRBV7-2; TRBD2 matches 10 bases. This CDR3 has 17 residues. J lost 5 bases, V lost 5 bases, and 11 bases had no gene match. CDR1 is SGHTA, CDR2 FQGNSA, per germline. The CDR3 DNA follows: TGTGCCAGCAGCCCGCGCCCCAGCGGGAGGGTTACCGGGGAGCTGTTTTTT. The encoded protein is CASSPRPSGRVTGELFF.

The CDR3 sequence is CASSFLGQLSNEKLFF. The DNA of the CDR3 is TGTGCCAGCAGTTTTTTGGGACAACTGAGTAATGAAAAACTGTTTTTT. V is TRBV12-3 or TRBV12-4 and J is TRBJ1-4; tentative D call: TRBD1 (6 bases). The CDR3 extends over 16 amino acids. V lost 3 bases, J lost 4 bases, and 15 bases lay in between.

This clonotype was recorded a few times. The chain has TRBV6-6 and TRBJ1-5, with D possibly TRBD1 on 5 matching bases. The CDR3 contains 13 residues. CDR1 is MNHNY, CDR2 SVGAGI, per germline (reference sequence). The V and J ends lost 2 bases and 7 bases respectively, with 9 bases between them. The CDR3 sequence: CASSYQGGQPQHF. The CDR3 DNA reads as TGTGCCAGCAGTTACCAGGGTGGCCAGCCCCAGCATTTT.

Regarding this clonotype: A much larger clone is a single base away; this may be a read error. CDR3 bases: TGCGCCAGCTGGGGGGGTGCCCCCGACGAGCAGTACTTC. Amino acid sequence: CASWGGAPDEQYF. The gene calls are TRBV5-1 and TRBJ2-7; TRBD2 agrees at 7 bases. This CDR3 is 13 amino acids long. V lost 7 bases, J lost 5 bases, and 9 bases stayed unmatched. Germline loops: CDR1 SGHRS, CDR2 YFSETQ.

V and J are TRBV29-1 and TRBJ1-2; 7 bases are a match to TRBD1. This CDR3 has 13 residues. Germline lookup yields CDR1 SQVTM and CDR2 ANQGSEA. V lost 0 bases and J lost 7; bases outside the gene matches: 5. The CDR3 here is CSVEEVQGLGYTF. The CDR3 DNA reads as TGCAGCGTTGAAGAGGTACAGGGGCTTGGCTACACCTTC.

The V gene is TRBV5-8, the J gene TRBJ1-1, with 7 bases that match TRBD1. Unmatched junction bases numbered 10, after V lost 0 bases and J lost 5 bases. There are 16 residues in the CDR3. The germline V gene has CDR1 SGHTS and CDR2 YDEGEE. The CDR3 region is CASSLVSGGVRTEAFF. The CDR3, as DNA: TGTGCCAGCAGCTTGGTTTCAGGGGGGGTACGGACTGAAGCTTTCTTT.